The T cell receptor beta chain described here comes from a study of immune cell composition in non-small cell lung cancer. On the study more broadly: Lung adenocarcinoma or squamous carcinoma made up most tumours.

This clone was detected a few times. The antigen remains undetermined. The study, taken as a whole, reports: About 80% of squamous and around a third of adenocarcinoma cases had tumour-associated clones >0.5%. In adenocarcinoma, maximal tumour-associated clone frequency tracked TIL tumour reactivity.

Assay: immunoSEQ multiplex PCR; the TCRdb copy retains only in-frame clones and omits some. The repertoire holds 15,000 or so clones, with about 69% as singletons. Germline V gives CDR1 SGHDN, CDR2 FVKESK. The V and J ends lost 4 bases and 3 bases respectively, with 7 bases between them. The CDR3 contains 13 residues. DNA was extracted from unsorted cell suspensions stored frozen. This receptor was taken from a human donor with non-small cell lung cancer. Sequencing used lung tumor tissue. The chain employs TRBV14 and TRBJ1-5; D uncertain. The CDR3 reads CASSLGLNQPQHF. The CDR3 DNA reads TGTGCCAGCAGCCTTGGACTCAATCAGCCCCAGCATTTT. Using reference TRBV14 and TRBJ1-5 for the parts outside the CDR3, the full variable domain is EAGVTQFPSHSVIEKGQTVTLRCDPISGHDNLYWYRRVMGKEIKFLLHFVKESKQDESGMPNNRFLAERTGGTYSTLKVQPAELEDSGVYFCASSLGLNQPQHFGDGTRLSIL.